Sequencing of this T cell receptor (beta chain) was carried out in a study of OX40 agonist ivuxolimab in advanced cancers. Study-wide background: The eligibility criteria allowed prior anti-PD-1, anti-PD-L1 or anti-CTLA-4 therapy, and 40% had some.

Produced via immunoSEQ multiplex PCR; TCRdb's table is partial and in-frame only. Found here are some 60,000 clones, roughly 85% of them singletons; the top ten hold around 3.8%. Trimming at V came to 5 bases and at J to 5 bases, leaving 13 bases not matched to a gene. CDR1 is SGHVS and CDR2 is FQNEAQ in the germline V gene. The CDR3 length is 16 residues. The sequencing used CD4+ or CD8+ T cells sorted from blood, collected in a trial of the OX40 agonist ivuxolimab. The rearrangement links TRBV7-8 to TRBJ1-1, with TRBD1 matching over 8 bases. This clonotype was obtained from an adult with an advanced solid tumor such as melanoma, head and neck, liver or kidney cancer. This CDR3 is CASSARVQGAGTEAFF. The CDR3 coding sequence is TGTGCCAGCAGCGCACGAGTCCAGGGGGCCGGGACTGAAGCTTTCTTT.